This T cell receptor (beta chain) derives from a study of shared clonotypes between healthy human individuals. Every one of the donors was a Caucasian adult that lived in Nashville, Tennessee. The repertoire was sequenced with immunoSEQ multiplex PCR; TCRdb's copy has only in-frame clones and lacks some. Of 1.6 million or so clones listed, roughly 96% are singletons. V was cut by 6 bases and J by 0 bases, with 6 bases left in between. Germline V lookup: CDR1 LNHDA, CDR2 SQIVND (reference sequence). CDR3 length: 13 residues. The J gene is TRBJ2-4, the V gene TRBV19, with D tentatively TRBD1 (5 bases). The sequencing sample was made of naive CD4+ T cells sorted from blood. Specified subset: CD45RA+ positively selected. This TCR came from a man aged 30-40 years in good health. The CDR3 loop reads CASRTAAKNIQYF. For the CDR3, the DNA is TGTGCCAGTAGGACAGCAGCCAAAAACATTCAGTACTTC.